This T cell receptor (beta chain) was captured in a study of beta chain features in type 1 diabetes. Study-wide points: Over-representation of high TCR-expressing cells was a possible consequence of cDNA sequencing. Type 1 diabetes patients had VDJ junctions that carried fewer insertions and more deletions. The naive, central memory and Treg TCRB repertoires showed an apparent similarity that was greater among patients than among healthy donors. It was not settled here whether HLA type affects TCRB rearrangement. Among all four CD4+ subsets, Type 1 diabetes patients had TCRB CDR3s that were moderately but significantly shorter.

For this clone: The antigen remains unidentified.

Expressed TCRB transcripts were sequenced, since all the RNA that had been isolated was reverse transcribed. Using immunoSEQ multiplex PCR, the repertoire was profiled, and TCRdb retains in-frame clones only, with some absent. The sample shows some 350,000 clones, 13% of them seen only once. Germline loops: CDR1 SGHAT, CDR2 FQNNGV. Trimming at V came to 5 bases and at J to 2 bases, leaving 8 bases not matched to a gene. This CDR3 contains 15 residues. This clonotype was obtained from a woman under 30 with type 1 diabetes. Sequenced input: naive CD4+ T cells from blood. This rearrangement joins TRBV11-2 to TRBJ2-5; 7 bases align to TRBD2. DNA for the CDR3: TGTGCCAGCAGCCGAAACGCGGGAGTACAAGAGACCCAGTACTTC. Translating it yields CASSRNAGVQETQYF.